This T cell receptor (beta chain) was profiled in a study of cytomegalovirus exposure and HLA in healthy donors. The study, taken as a whole, reports: In a later analysis, productive TCRs from donors in an Asian-associated ancestry cluster reportedly carried fewer N-insertions than the cohort mean.

Use of 60 Vbeta and 13 Jbeta primers characterized the PCR. Here immunoSEQ multiplex PCR was the method, and the copy in TCRdb shows in-frame clones only, minus some. The data hold approximately 190,000 clones, with about 81% observed a single time. With respect to this clone: The antigen is unknown.

This CDR3 contains 15 residues. Germline loops: CDR1 SEHNR, CDR2 FQNEAQ (reference sequence). The V and J ends lost 2 bases and 1 base, in that order; junction bases with no gene match: 1. The sequence came from a young woman in good health and CMV-seronegative. Sequenced sample: PBMCs. The chain recombines TRBV7-9 with TRBJ2-3; 9 bases line up with TRBD2. CDR3 in amino acids: CASSLQRGGTDTQYF. CDR3 in DNA: TGTGCCAGCAGCTTACAGCGGGGGGGCACAGATACGCAGTATTTT. The whole variable domain, remainder taken from reference TRBV7-9 and TRBJ2-3, is DTGVSQNPRHKITKRGQNVTFRCDPISEHNRLYWYRQTLGQGPEFLTYFQNEAQLEKSRLLSDRFSAERPKGSFSTLEIQRTEQGDSAMYLCASSLQRGGTDTQYFGPGTRLTVL.